These T cell receptor beta chains were read from a single sample in a study of cytomegalovirus exposure and HLA in healthy donors. Assay used: immunoSEQ multiplex PCR; TCRdb lists only in-frame clones, some missing. The data show 150,000 or so clones, more than 65% seen once. Sequenced: PBMCs. The receptor set was obtained from a man under 40 in good health and CMV-seropositive. Both conserved end residues are part of each CDR3. A D gene is named only where the DNA matches it firmly. Some rows mark clone size as missing; the rest say once, few, many or name a class of expanded clone.

j_gene	d_gene	abundance	v_gene	CDR3aa	CDR3nt
TRBJ1-5	TRBD1	.	TRBV19	CASSPLDRGKQPQHF	TGTGCCAGTAGTCCACTGGACAGGGGAAAACAGCCCCAGCATTTT
TRBJ2-1	.	once	TRBV4-1	CASSQHKEQFF	TGCGCCAGCAGCCAACACAAGGAGCAGTTCTTC
TRBJ2-7	.	.	TRBV7-2	CASSLAGGWEQYF	TGTGCCAGCAGCTTAGCGGGGGGTTGGGAGCAGTACTTC
TRBJ2-4	TRBD2	.	TRBV19	CASSIPGLASNIQYF	TGTGCCAGTAGTATTCCGGGACTAGCGTCAAACATTCAGTACTTC
TRBJ1-1	.	.	TRBV18	CASSPGPNTEAFF	TGTGCCAGCTCACCTGGGCCAAACACTGAAGCTTTCTTT
TRBJ2-7	.	.	TRBV11-2	CASSSVTVLTYEQYF	TGTGCCAGCAGCTCTGTGACAGTTTTAACCTACGAGCAGTACTTC
TRBJ2-7	.	.	TRBV7-9	CASSPTGYEQYF	TGTGCCAGCAGTCCCACAGGGTACGAGCAGTACTTC
TRBJ2-3	.	once	TRBV28	CASSLAKAVEYTDTQYF	TGTGCCAGCAGTTTAGCCAAGGCGGTCGAGTACACAGATACGCAGTATTTT
TRBJ2-3	TRBD2	.	TRBV9	CASSGRTSGLTDTQYF	TGTGCCAGCAGCGGTAGGACTAGCGGGCTCACAGATACGCAGTATTTT
TRBJ2-4	TRBD2	.	TRBV25-1	CASGDSGRNIQYF	TGTGCCAGCGGCGATAGCGGGAGAAACATTCAGTACTTC
TRBJ2-2	.	.	TRBV5-1	CASSLATRELFF	TGCGCCAGCAGCTTGGCTACCCGGGAGCTGTTTTTT
TRBJ1-1	.	once	TRBV30	CACTGPSLWNTEAFF	TGTGCATGCACAGGGCCCAGTTTGTGGAACACTGAAGCTTTCTTT
TRBJ2-7	.	.	TRBV6-6	CASSPTGHDEYF	TGTGCCAGCAGTCCTACAGGGCACGATGAGTACTTC
TRBJ1-1	.	.	TRBV5-1	CASTIMGGETEAFF	TGCGCCAGCACCATTATGGGGGGGGAAACTGAAGCTTTCTTT
TRBJ1-1	.	.	TRBV7-2	CASSPQGHTEAFF	TGTGCCAGCAGCCCCCAGGGGCACACTGAAGCTTTCTTT
TRBJ2-1	TRBD2	.	TRBV9	CASSVGGTNYEQFF	TGTGCCAGCAGCGTAGGGGGGACTAACTATGAGCAGTTCTTC
TRBJ1-1	TRBD1	.	TRBV25-1	CASSEAPGQGLISAEAFF	TGTGCCAGCAGTGAGGCCCCGGGACAGGGTTTGATTAGCGCTGAAGCTTTCTTT
TRBJ2-1	TRBD2	few	TRBV4-1	CASSRTSGGNNEQFF	TGCGCCAGCAGCCGGACTAGCGGGGGGAACAATGAGCAGTTCTTC
TRBJ1-4	.	.	TRBV6-1	CASSELREKLFF	TGTGCCAGCAGTGAGTTACGGGAAAAACTGTTTTTT
TRBJ2-7	TRBD2	.	TRBV7-2	CASILRPGLAANEQYF	TGTGCCAGCATCTTGAGACCGGGACTAGCAGCCAACGAGCAGTACTTC
TRBJ2-4	.	once	TRBV9	CASSGTNRVNIQYF	TGTGCCAGCAGCGGGACAAACAGGGTAAACATTCAGTACTTC
TRBJ1-2	.	.	TRBV5-1	CASSSGQNYYGYTF	TGCGCCAGCAGCTCCGGACAGAATTACTATGGCTACACCTTC
TRBJ1-2	.	.	TRBV5-6	CASSLSDILGYTF	TGTGCCAGCAGCTTGTCGGACATCTTGGGCTACACCTTC
TRBJ1-1	TRBD1	.	TRBV13	CASSAGTGVSPEAFF	TGTGCCAGCAGCGCAGGTACAGGGGTATCTCCTGAAGCTTTCTTT
TRBJ1-2	.	.	TRBV6-5	CASSWGAPWYGYTF	TGTGCCAGCAGTTGGGGCGCGCCATGGTATGGCTACACCTTC
TRBJ2-3	TRBD2	once	TRBV23-1	CASSQFLAGCTDTQYF	TGCGCCAGCAGTCAATTCCTAGCGGGGTGCACAGATACGCAGTATTTT
TRBJ2-2	.	.	TRBV7-9	CASSLVHNTGELFF	TGTGCCAGCAGCTTAGTCCATAACACCGGGGAGCTGTTTTTT
TRBJ2-2	.	.	TRBV5-8	CASSWGTYTGELFF	TGTGCCAGCAGCTGGGGGACTTACACCGGGGAGCTGTTTTTT
TRBJ2-7	.	.	TRBV9	CASSDDTSSYEQYF	TGTGCCAGCAGCGACGACACGAGCTCCTACGAGCAGTACTTC